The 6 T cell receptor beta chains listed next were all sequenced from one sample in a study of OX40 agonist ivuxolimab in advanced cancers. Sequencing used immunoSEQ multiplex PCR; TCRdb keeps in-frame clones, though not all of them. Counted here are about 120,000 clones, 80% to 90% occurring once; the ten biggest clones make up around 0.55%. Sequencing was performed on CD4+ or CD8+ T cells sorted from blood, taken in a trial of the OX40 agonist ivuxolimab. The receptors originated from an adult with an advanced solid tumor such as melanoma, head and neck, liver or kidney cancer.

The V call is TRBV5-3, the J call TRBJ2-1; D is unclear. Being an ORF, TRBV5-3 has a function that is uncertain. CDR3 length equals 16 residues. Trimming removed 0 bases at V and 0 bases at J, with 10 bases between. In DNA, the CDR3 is TGTGCCAGAAGCTTGGGGATGGGTCCCTCCTACAATGAGCAGTTCTTC. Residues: CARSLGMGPSYNEQFF.

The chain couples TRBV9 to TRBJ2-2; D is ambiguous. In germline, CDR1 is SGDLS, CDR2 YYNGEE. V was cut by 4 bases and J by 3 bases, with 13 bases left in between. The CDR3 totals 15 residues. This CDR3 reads CASSSRAGDTGELFF. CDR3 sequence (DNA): TGTGCCAGCAGCTCTCGGGCCGGAGACACCGGGGAGCTGTTTTTT.

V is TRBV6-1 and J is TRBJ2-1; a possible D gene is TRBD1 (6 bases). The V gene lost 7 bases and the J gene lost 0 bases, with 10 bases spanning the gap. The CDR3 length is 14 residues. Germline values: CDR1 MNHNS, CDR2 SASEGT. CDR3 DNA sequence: TGTGCCAGCAAGAGAGGGGGCTCCTACAATGAGCAGTTCTTC. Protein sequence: CASKRGGSYNEQFF.

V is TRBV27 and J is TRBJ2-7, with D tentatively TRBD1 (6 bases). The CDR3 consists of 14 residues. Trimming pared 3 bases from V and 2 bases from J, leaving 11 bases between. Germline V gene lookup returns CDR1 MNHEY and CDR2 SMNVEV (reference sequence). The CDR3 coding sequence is TGTGCCAGCAGTTTTACAGGGCTCACCTACGAGCAGTACTTC. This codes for CASSFTGLTYEQYF.

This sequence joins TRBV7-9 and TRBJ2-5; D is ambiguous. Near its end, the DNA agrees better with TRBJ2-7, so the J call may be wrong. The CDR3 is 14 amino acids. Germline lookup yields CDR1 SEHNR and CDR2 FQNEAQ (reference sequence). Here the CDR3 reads CASSLEVKAYEQYF. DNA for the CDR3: TGTGCCAGCAGCTTAGAGGTCAAGGCCTACGAGCAGTACTTC.

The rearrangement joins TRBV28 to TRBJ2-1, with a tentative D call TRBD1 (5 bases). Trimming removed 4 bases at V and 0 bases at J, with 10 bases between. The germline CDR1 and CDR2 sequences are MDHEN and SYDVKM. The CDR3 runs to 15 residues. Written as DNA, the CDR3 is TGTGCCAGCAGTTCAACAGGTTCCTCCTACAATGAGCAGTTCTTC. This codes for CASSSTGSSYNEQFF. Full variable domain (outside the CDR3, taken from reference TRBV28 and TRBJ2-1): DVKVTQSSRYLVKRTGEKVFLECVQDMDHENMFWYRQDPGLGLRLIYFSYDVKMKEKGDIPEGYSVSREKKERFSLILESASTNQTSMYLCASSSTGSSYNEQFFGPGTRLTVL.